Presented here are 19 T cell receptor beta chains from one specimen sequenced in a study of CXCR3-negative and CXCR3-positive naive CD8 T cells. Broader study findings: Against CXCR3-negative naive cells, CXCR3-positive naive cells showed more hydrophobic TRB CDR3s.

Their antigens are not known. All TRB cDNA libraries came from 5' RACE performed with UMI labels. Each CDR3 protein gets one entry in TCRdb, which reprocessed the 5' RACE reads and gives no DNA. The sample's table shows roughly 130,000 distinct CDR3 sequences. Sequences were obtained from naive CXCR3+ CD8+ T cells from blood. Noted subset: CD45RO-CCR7+CD27+CD95- naive CD8+ T cells expressing CXCR3 (TNR3+). The receptors shown here come from a human donor in good health. Some clones in this sample may be carry-over from other donors' samples.

V usage is TRBV25-1 and J usage is TRBJ1-5. The CDR3 is 13 amino acids. From germline, CDR1 is MGHDK and CDR2 SYGVNS. The CDR3 loop reads CASAGGGYQPQHF.

V is TRBV7-9 and J is TRBJ2-7; absent DNA, TCRdb's TRBD1 call cannot be checked. Germline V gives CDR1 SEHNR, CDR2 FQNEAQ (reference sequence). This CDR3 is built from 15 residues. This CDR3 is CASSRDRDSHHEQYF.

The CDR3 loop is CASSPRGTADEPNYGYTF. This chain connects TRBV4-2 to TRBJ1-2. This CDR3 is built from 18 residues. CDR1 and CDR2 from the germline V gene are LGHNA and YNFKEQ.

This chain joins TRBV5-1 and TRBJ2-7; TCRdb proposes TRBD1, but this gene call is untestable without DNA. Germline V gene sequence: CDR1 SGHRS, CDR2 YFSETQ. The CDR3 consists of 14 residues. The CDR3 loop is CASSDGTADYEQYF.

The chain has TRBV11-2 and TRBJ2-3; TCRdb gives TRBD1 as the D gene, but with no DNA this cannot be confirmed. The length of the CDR3 is 14 residues. The germline V gene has CDR1 SGHAT and CDR2 FQNNGV. CDR3 sequence reads: CASSWHRDPDTQYF.

The CDR3 region is CRVGWDRSRRETQYF. This chain links TRBV20-1 with TRBJ2-5; TCRdb names TRBD1, which stays unverified in the absence of DNA. Germline CDR1 is DFQATT and CDR2 is SNEGSKA (reference sequence). The CDR3 spans 15 residues.

This chain uses TRBV7-9 with TRBJ1-1; as DNA is missing, the TRBD1 call by TCRdb cannot be tested. Germline assignment: CDR1 SEHNR and CDR2 FQNEAQ (reference sequence). The CDR3 totals 16 residues. The CDR3 protein is CASSLPDRGGNTEALF.

The chain combines TRBV29-1 with TRBJ1-2; the TCRdb call, TRBD1, lacks DNA for checking. CDR3 size: 14 residues. Germline CDR1 reads SQVTM; CDR2 reads ANQGSEA. The CDR3: CSVAGTGDGRGYTF.

This rearrangement joins TRBV14 to TRBJ1-1. Looked up from germline, CDR1 is SGHDN and CDR2 is FVKESK. The CDR3 consists of 13 residues. The CDR3 sequence is CASSLLGDTEAFF. The whole variable domain, remainder taken from reference TRBV14 and TRBJ1-1, is EAGVTQFPSHSVIEKGQTVTLRCDPISGHDNLYWYRRVMGKEIKFLLHFVKESKQDESGMPNNRFLAERTGGTYSTLKVQPAELEDSGVYFCASSLLGDTEAFFGQGTRLTVV.

The chain recombines TRBV29-1 with TRBJ2-7; TCRdb's assignment of TRBD1 cannot be checked, as there is no DNA. Germline CDR1 and CDR2: SQVTM and ANQGSEA. The CDR3 sequence is 13 residues long. The CDR3 loop is CSVEGGGSYEQYF.

This chain uses TRBV20-1 with TRBJ2-1. The CDR3 runs to 11 residues. Germline CDR1 DFQATT, CDR2 SNEGSKA (reference sequence). CDR3 region: CSAPRENEQFF.

The rearrangement links TRBV15 to TRBJ1-5; the TCRdb call, TRBD1, lacks DNA for checking. This CDR3 region has 15 residues. Germline V gives CDR1 LNHNV, CDR2 YYDKDF (reference sequence). The CDR3 loop is CATSRDAGGHQPQHF.

The chain is built from TRBV6-2 or TRBV6-3 and TRBJ2-3; TCRdb gives TRBD1 as the D gene, but with no DNA this cannot be confirmed. The CDR3 length is 14 residues. Germline lookup yields CDR1 MNHEY and CDR2 SVGEGT. The CDR3: CASGTGPATDTQYF.

This chain connects TRBV15 to TRBJ2-1. This CDR3 spans 11 amino acids. The germline V gene has CDR1 LNHNV and CDR2 YYDKDF (reference sequence). CDR3 in amino acids: CATSRAGEQFF.

V usage is TRBV7-9 and J usage is TRBJ2-7; TCRdb picks TRBD1, but there is no DNA to check that call. CDR1 SEHNR and CDR2 FQNEAQ come from the germline V gene (reference sequence). This CDR3 spans 12 amino acids. The CDR3 reads CASTPTGYEQYF.

The rearrangement links TRBV5-4 to TRBJ1-2. The CDR3 has 12 residues. The germline gives CDR1 SGHNT, CDR2 YYREEE (reference sequence). CDR3: CASSSDLYGYTF.

CDR3 loop: CASRRLAGDNEQFF. The genes are TRBV12-3 or TRBV12-4 and TRBJ2-1; as DNA is missing, the TRBD2 call by TCRdb cannot be tested. This CDR3 has 14 amino acids.

The chain is built from TRBV7-3 and TRBJ2-7; TCRdb returns TRBD1, unconfirmable since there is no DNA. The CDR3 consists of 15 residues. CDR1 is SGHTA, CDR2 FQGTGA, per germline. CDR3 sequence reads: CASSLFGGQGDEQYF.

The rearrangement joins TRBV4-3 to TRBJ1-2; without DNA, the TCRdb call of TRBD1 cannot be checked. The CDR3 covers 15 residues. The V gene's germline CDR1 is LGHNA and CDR2 YSLEER. CDR3: CASSQDRVGGDGYTF.